Each of the 18 T cell receptor beta chains below was sequenced from the same sample in a study of blood T cells in healthy people across ages. The use of a sample-barcoded 5' primer and a J-beta primer mix characterized a second PCR of roughly 6 to 11 cycles. TCRdb re-derived calls from the 5' RACE reads in MiXCR, one entry per CDR3 protein. The data show about 1,500,000 distinct CDR3 sequences, with 40% to 50% seen just once and 7.9% held by the top ten. The sample consisted of blood. The receptors shown here come from a woman in her late teens or twenties in good health.

This clonotype was detected only a few times. This chain connects TRBV29-1 to TRBJ2-3, with D possibly TRBD2 on 6 matching bases. Trimming took 5 bases from V and 5 from J, leaving 11 bases between them. Germline V lookup: CDR1 SQVTM, CDR2 ANQGSEA. This CDR3 is 12 amino acids long. The CDR3 coding sequence is TGCAGCGTTATGGTGGGGGGAGATACGCAGTATTTT. Its protein product is CSVMVGGDTQYF.

This chain uses TRBV30 with TRBJ1-1; no clear D gene. With 2 bases removed from V and 4 bases from J, the gap between germline ends came to 11 bases. Germline lookup yields CDR1 GTSNPN and CDR2 SVGIG (reference sequence). The CDR3 consists of 13 residues. CDR3 bases: TGTGCCTGGAGTTCTATGAGTGGCACTGAAGCTTTCTTT. The encoded protein is CAWSSMSGTEAFF.

A few counts support this clonotype. The CDR3 DNA reads TGCAGTGCTAGGGGGACAGGACACTACGAGCAGTACTTC. Protein: CSARGTGHYEQYF. The V call is TRBV20-1, the J call TRBJ2-7; 8 nucleotides agree with TRBD1. With 3 bases clipped from V and 3 bases from J, the junction kept 4 bases outside the gene matches. The CDR3 runs to 13 residues. Germline V lookup: CDR1 DFQATT, CDR2 SNEGSKA (reference sequence).

The chain couples TRBV5-5 to TRBJ2-7; 9 bases line up with TRBD2. The CDR3 runs to 15 residues. Looked up from germline, CDR1 is SGHKS and CDR2 is YYEKEE (reference sequence). With 7 bases clipped from V and 7 bases from J, the junction kept 15 bases outside the gene matches. CDR3 coding DNA: TGTGCCAGCGGGGTTAGCGGGAGCTTGTCCAATGAGCAGTACTTC. Translating gives CASGVSGSLSNEQYF. Full variable domain (remainder filled in from reference TRBV5-5 and TRBJ2-7): DAGVTQSPTHLIKTRGQQVTLRCSPISGHKSVSWYQQVLGQGPQFIFQYYEKEERGRGNFPDRFSARQFPNYSSELNVNALLLGDSALYLCASGVSGSLSNEQYFGPGTRLTVT.

V usage is TRBV6-1 and J usage is TRBJ2-7; no definite D call. V dropped 6 bases and J dropped 7 bases, with 19 bases sitting between them. The CDR3 loop spans 14 amino acids. CDR1 is MNHNS and CDR2 is SASEGT in the germline V gene. The CDR3, as DNA: TGTGCCAGCAGGTATTATTTCCACCTCAATGAGCAGTACTTC. This sequence encodes CASRYYFHLNEQYF.

The V gene is TRBV5-1, the J gene TRBJ1-1, with D perhaps matching TRBD1 (6 bases). Between the trimmed V and J ends, which lost 3 bases and 4 bases, there was a span of 13 bases. Germline CDR1 reads SGHRS; CDR2 reads YFSETQ. The CDR3 is 14 residues long. Written as DNA, the CDR3 is TGCGCCAGCAGCTGGACGGACAGTGCCACTGAAGCTTTCTTT. As protein: CASSWTDSATEAFF.

V and J are TRBV20-1 and TRBJ2-4; 12 bases map to TRBD2. Judging by the DNA end, TRBJ2-7 fits better; the J call may be wrong. The CDR3 sequence is 16 residues long. Germline lookup yields CDR1 DFQATT and CDR2 SNEGSKA (reference sequence). As DNA, the CDR3 is TGCAGTGCTAAGGGGGGTCTAGCGGGAGGGTCTTACGAGCAGTACTTC. It specifies CSAKGGLAGGSYEQYF.

CDR3 loop: CASSIEWDGNTGELFF. Written as DNA, the CDR3 is TGTGCCAGCAGTATAGAGTGGGACGGGAACACCGGGGAGCTGTTTTTT. J is TRBJ2-2 and V is TRBV12-3 or TRBV12-4; D possibly matches TRBD1 or TRBD2 (5 bases each). Trimming removed 5 bases at V and 1 base at J, with 14 bases between. The CDR3 runs to 16 residues.

The chain carries TRBV2 and TRBJ1-5; TRBD1 aligns across 8 bases. The length of the CDR3 is 15 residues. V trimming: 4 bases; J trimming: 15 bases; junction bases outside the gene matches: 17. Germline V gene lookup returns CDR1 SNHLY and CDR2 FYNNEI. The CDR3 DNA reads as TGTGCCAGCAGTGCCGACAGGGGAGGCGGAGAAAGTGGGCATTTT. Translated: CASSADRGGGESGHF.

The chain couples TRBV11-1 to TRBJ2-3, with D uncertain. CDR3 length: 12 residues. Trimming took 5 bases from V and 2 from J, leaving 5 bases between them. Germline assignment: CDR1 SGHAT and CDR2 FQDESV (reference sequence). This CDR3 reads CASSTDTDTQYF. The CDR3 DNA reads TGTGCCAGCAGCACGGACACAGATACGCAGTATTTT.

This clonotype was counted between two and nine times. The chain recombines TRBV9 with TRBJ2-5, with TRBD2 as a possible D gene (5 bases). The CDR3 sequence is 14 residues long. V lost 2 bases to trimming and J lost 4 bases, with 12 bases between them. The germline CDR1 and CDR2 sequences are SGDLS and YYNGEE. The DNA of the CDR3 is TGTGCCAGCAGCGTCGCGGGTGTAGCAGAGACCCAGTACTTC. It translates to CASSVAGVAETQYF.

This chain uses TRBV7-2 with TRBJ1-5; possible D gene TRBD1, 6 bases. Germline V gene sequence: CDR1 SGHTA, CDR2 FQGNSA. There are 13 residues in the CDR3. Between the trimmed V and J ends, which lost 1 base and 12 bases, there was a span of 13 bases. The CDR3 nucleotides are TGTGCCAGCAGCTTAGTGAACAGGGCATACCAGCATTTT. This codes for CASSLVNRAYQHF.

The chain joins TRBV4-1 to TRBJ1-5, with unresolved D. Trimming pared 0 bases from V and 6 bases from J, leaving 15 bases between. CDR3 length: 16 residues. Germline CDR1 and CDR2: MGHRA and YSYEKL. CDR3 sequence reads: CASSQDPADVSQPQHF. CDR3 DNA sequence: TGCGCCAGCAGCCAAGATCCTGCGGACGTATCTCAGCCCCAGCATTTT.

The chain carries TRBV20-1 and TRBJ1-5, with D possibly being TRBD1 (6 bases). With 2 bases removed from V and 4 bases from J, the gap between germline ends came to 18 bases. Germline CDR1 reads DFQATT; CDR2 reads SNEGSKA (reference sequence). The CDR3 sequence is 16 residues long. The CDR3: CSARPRGRGTNQPQHF. CDR3 nucleotides: TGCAGTGCTAGACCCCGTGGCAGGGGAACAAATCAGCCCCAGCATTTT.

The rearrangement links TRBV28 to TRBJ2-5; 9 bases fit TRBD1. Trimming took 5 bases from V and 11 from J; bases not matched to a gene: 15. This CDR3 comprises 15 residues. CDR1 is MDHEN, CDR2 SYDVKM, per germline. CDR3: CASSRGGQGREEQYF. The CDR3 region has the DNA TGTGCCAGCAGTCGAGGGGGACAGGGCAGGGAGGAGCAGTACTTC. Full variable domain (missing parts from reference TRBV28 and TRBJ2-5): DVKVTQSSRYLVKRTGEKVFLECVQDMDHENMFWYRQDPGLGLRLIYFSYDVKMKEKGDIPEGYSVSREKKERFSLILESASTNQTSMYLCASSRGGQGREEQYFGPGTRLLVL.

The sample holds a few counts of this clonotype. The J gene is TRBJ2-1, the V gene TRBV6-6; the D call may be TRBD1 or TRBD2 (6 bases each). Trimming removed 5 bases at V and 0 bases at J, with 14 bases between. Germline CDR1 MNHNY, CDR2 SVGAGI (reference sequence). The CDR3 runs to 16 residues. DNA of the CDR3: TGTGCCAGCAGTGGTACAGGGAGGAGCTCCTACAATGAGCAGTTCTTC. It is translated as CASSGTGRSSYNEQFF.

This clonotype has just a few counts. The chain links TRBV12-3 or TRBV12-4 to TRBJ2-7; D is uncertain. Trimming removed 6 bases from V and 0 bases from J, with 12 bases in between. The CDR3 is 14 amino acids. The CDR3 region is CASRMAASSYEQYF. The CDR3, as DNA: TGTGCCAGCAGAATGGCGGCCAGCTCCTACGAGCAGTACTTC.

This clonotype was counted many times. V gene TRBV10-3 combines with J gene TRBJ2-1; 10 bases map to TRBD2. The CDR3 covers 15 residues. CDR1 is ENHRY, CDR2 SYGVKD, per germline. J was trimmed by 9 bases and V by 6 bases; bases with no gene match: 11. The CDR3 region has the DNA TGTGCCATCAGGCCTCTAGCGGGAGCGGGCAGTGAGCAGTTCTTC. Translating gives CAIRPLAGAGSEQFF.